Listed below are T cell receptor beta chains from one sample, sequenced in a study of shared clonotypes between healthy human individuals. Produced via immunoSEQ multiplex PCR; TCRdb's table is partial and in-frame only. The sample has 2 million to 2.5 million clones; roughly 90% are singletons. The sequenced sample was naive CD4+ T cells from PBMCs. Source of these receptors: a young man in good health. Some clones in this sample may be carry-over from other donors' samples. The CDR3 runs from the conserved cysteine through the conserved F or W. The D gene is left open where the match is weak. Expanded clones get a size class; other rows say once, few or many, or leave the size out.

V: TRBV6-1; J: TRBJ2-3; size: .; D: .; CDR3: CASSDGTAPRVTDTQYF; DNA: TGTGCCAGCAGTGATGGCACTGCGCCTAGGGTAACAGATACGCAGTATTTT
V: TRBV28; J: TRBJ1-2; size: .; D: .; CDR3: CASSLPTTVYYGYTF; DNA: TGTGCCAGCAGTTTACCTACCACGGTTTACTATGGCTACACCTTC
V: TRBV2; J: TRBJ2-5; size: .; D: .; CDR3: CASTIYGEETQYF; DNA: TGTGCCAGCACCATTTACGGGGAAGAGACCCAGTACTTC
V: TRBV28; J: TRBJ2-6; size: .; D: .; CDR3: CASTIGGGAGANVLTF; DNA: TGTGCCAGCACCATTGGAGGGGGGGCTGGGGCCAACGTCCTGACTTTC
V: TRBV7-9; J: TRBJ1-2; size: .; D: .; CDR3: CASSLVTGANYGYTF; DNA: TGTGCCAGCAGCTTAGTAACGGGGGCTAACTATGGCTACACCTTC
V: TRBV7-2; J: TRBJ1-3; size: .; D: .; CDR3: CASSLGAAGSGNTIYF; DNA: TGTGCCAGCAGCTTAGGGGCCGCAGGCTCTGGAAACACCATATATTTT
V: TRBV6-5; J: TRBJ1-3; size: .; D: .; CDR3: CASSAAGAGGNTIYF; DNA: TGTGCCAGCAGTGCCGCGGGGGCGGGAGGAAACACCATATATTTT
V: TRBV18; J: TRBJ1-3; size: .; D: TRBD1; CDR3: CASRREGQGSGNTIYF; DNA: TGTGCCAGCCGTCGGGAGGGACAGGGTTCTGGAAACACCATATATTTT
V: TRBV28; J: TRBJ2-5; size: .; D: .; CDR3: CASSSPGQETQYF; DNA: TGTGCCAGCAGTTCCCCGGGGCAAGAGACCCAGTACTTC
V: TRBV5-4; J: TRBJ2-7; size: .; D: .; CDR3: CASSPGGGSWGEQYF; DNA: TGTGCCAGCAGCCCCGGAGGGGGAAGTTGGGGGGAGCAGTACTTC
V: TRBV6-6; J: TRBJ2-2; size: .; D: .; CDR3: CASREENTGELFF; DNA: TGTGCCAGCAGGGAGGAGAACACCGGGGAGCTGTTTTTT
V: TRBV18; J: TRBJ2-3; size: .; D: .; CDR3: CASSPTDSTDTQYF; DNA: TGTGCCAGCTCACCAACAGATAGCACAGATACGCAGTATTTT
V: TRBV6-1; J: TRBJ1-2; size: .; D: .; CDR3: CASSIRDSGHGYTF; DNA: TGTGCCAGCAGCATACGGGACTCCGGACATGGCTACACCTTC
V: TRBV4-2; J: TRBJ2-3; size: once; D: TRBD2; CDR3: CASSQAGLAGFTDTQYF; DNA: TGTGCCAGCAGCCAGGCGGGACTAGCGGGATTTACAGATACGCAGTATTTT
V: TRBV6-6; J: TRBJ1-2; size: once; D: .; CDR3: CASILGVGTSNYGYTF; DNA: TGTGCCAGCATCCTCGGAGTAGGGACCTCTAACTATGGCTACACCTTC
V: TRBV6-1; J: TRBJ2-7; size: once; D: .; CDR3: CASSESGAYEQYF; DNA: TGTGCCAGCAGTGAGTCAGGAGCCTACGAGCAGTACTTC
V: TRBV6-1; J: TRBJ2-5; size: .; D: TRBD2; CDR3: CASMRRAGQQETQYF; DNA: TGTGCCAGCATGAGACGAGCGGGGCAACAAGAGACCCAGTACTTC
V: TRBV7-9; J: TRBJ1-4; size: .; D: .; CDR3: CASSLGTGEKLFF; DNA: TGTGCCAGCAGCTTAGGGACCGGTGAAAAACTGTTTTTT
V: TRBV30; J: TRBJ2-5; size: .; D: .; CDR3: CAWSIWLETQYF; DNA: TGTGCCTGGAGTATATGGCTGGAGACCCAGTACTTC
V: TRBV27; J: TRBJ2-2; size: .; D: TRBD2; CDR3: CASSFTGTSPAGELFF; DNA: TGTGCCAGCAGTTTTACCGGGACTAGCCCCGCCGGGGAGCTGTTTTTT
V: TRBV4-1; J: TRBJ2-3; size: .; D: TRBD2; CDR3: CASSRRGLARIGGTDTQYF; DNA: TGCGCCAGCAGCCGCAGAGGACTAGCGCGCATAGGTGGCACAGATACGCAGTATTTT
V: TRBV18; J: TRBJ1-4; size: .; D: TRBD1; CDR3: CASSPPYGQGLEKLFF; DNA: TGTGCCAGCTCACCACCTTACGGACAGGGTCTCGAAAAACTGTTTTTT
V: TRBV30; J: TRBJ2-1; size: .; D: TRBD2; CDR3: CAWSRGSGSYNEQFF; DNA: TGTGCCTGGAGCCGGGGTAGCGGGAGCTACAATGAGCAGTTCTTC
V: TRBV5-4; J: TRBJ2-1; size: .; D: TRBD1; CDR3: CASSTGQPYNEQFF; DNA: TGTGCCAGCAGCACGGGACAGCCCTACAATGAGCAGTTCTTC
V: TRBV19; J: TRBJ2-2; size: .; D: .; CDR3: CASSDRSYTGELFF; DNA: TGTGCCAGTAGTGACAGGTCCTACACCGGGGAGCTGTTTTTT
V: TRBV7-6; J: TRBJ1-4; size: .; D: .; CDR3: CASSLGYGEKLFF; DNA: TGTGCCAGCAGCTTAGGTTATGGGGAAAAACTGTTTTTT
V: TRBV30; J: TRBJ2-1; size: .; D: TRBD2; CDR3: CAWSVARTSPNWSEQFF; DNA: TGTGCCTGGAGTGTGGCGAGGACTAGCCCCAACTGGAGTGAGCAGTTCTTC
V: TRBV7-2; J: TRBJ1-2; size: .; D: .; CDR3: CASSVQVNYGYTF; DNA: TGTGCCAGCAGTGTACAGGTCAACTATGGCTACACCTTC
V: TRBV7-2; J: TRBJ2-5; size: .; D: TRBD1; CDR3: CASSSDRGVWETQYF; DNA: TGTGCCAGCAGCTCCGACAGGGGAGTGTGGGAGACCCAGTACTTC